This entry concerns a single TCR beta chain. This clonotype has ten or more counts. The antigen it recognizes is unknown. No qualities accompany the bases; no much larger clone lies one base away. Graves' hyperthyroidism was defined as stable when no progression to ophthalmopathy occurred over 18 months of follow-up. The hyperthyroidism patients were between 18 and 65 years old and newly diagnosed, with a disease duration of less than 2 months. Exclusion was applied to patients with uncontrolled infections, other autoimmune diseases, pregnancy or lactation. Diagnoses were established on the basis of clinical symptoms, serum thyroxine and TRAb, thyroid ultrasound, and orbital computed tomography. PBMCs were isolated from 7.5 to 10 ml of fresh peripheral blood by Ficoll-Paque density gradient centrifugation. Trizol reagent was used to extract total RNA, and RNA quality was then checked on an Agilent 2100 Bioanalyzer.

The data originate from a study of T cells in Graves' hyperthyroidism and ophthalmopathy (dated 2019 in TCRdb). A note on the overall study: Peripheral blood was sampled at the time of initial diagnosis, prior to any treatment. According to the paper, TCR Vbeta CDR3 sequencing was carried out on 120 to 150 peripheral blood samples, which came from some 41 ophthalmopathy, some 73 hyperthyroidism and approximately 17 progressor patients. Prospective prediction of ophthalmopathy was tested in an independent validation cohort of 18 to 20 hyperthyroidism patients and 15 to 17 patients who later progressed to ophthalmopathy. The study also compared thyroid tissue and blood T-cell repertoires from a handful of Graves' hyperthyroidism patients. For training and testing, the 110 or so patients in the discovery cohort were randomly divided in a 7:3 ratio. After blood sampling, hyperthyroidism patients were treated with methimazole at a starting dose of 30 mg daily, and ophthalmopathy patients were treated with high-dose intravenous methylprednisolone. To identify distinguishing TCR V-J signatures, a discovery cohort of 90 to 100 patients was used, comprising under 45 with Graves' ophthalmopathy and 57 with stable Graves' hyperthyroidism.

The TCR beta CDR3 regions were amplified from RNA transcripts. For the first round of RT-PCR on the TCR CDR3, the HTBI primer set was used together with the Qiagen OneStep RT-PCR kit. Libraries were constructed in a second round of multiplex PCR, after which size selection and purification were performed. Paired-end sequencing of the libraries was performed with 100 bp reads on an Illumina HiSeq2000. As for the original processing: Raw data were processed with SOAPnuke, discarding reads with adapters, uncalled bases, mean Phred below 15, or no exact constant-primer or identifier match. High-quality paired reads were merged with COPE v1.2.5, and unique nucleotide sequences were defined as clonotypes. MiTCR v1.1 was used to align the clonotypes against IMGT TRBV, TRBD and TRBJ reference segments. Analysis was restricted to V-J combinations with a frequency above 0.0001, which covered over 98% of repertoires. The TCS score was defined as the ratio of F50 (clonal expansion) to E x V (chaos), calculated using BLOSUM62-based TCRdist between CDR3 peptides within each V-J. Welch's t-statistics and random forest reduced just over 500 V-J features to roughly 13, which were used in a naive Bayes classifier (R e1071). TCRdb took the public reads, trimmed them with fastp at Q25, ran MiXCR for clone calling and kept in-frame beta chains. Under each unique CDR3 protein, matching rows form one entry showing the most common genes and DNA. The V and J calls were not made by the authors but by TCRdb's processing. The sample data list about 400,000 distinct CDR3 sequences, and more than 20% of these were observed just once. Of the sample, roughly 80% is held by the ten largest clones.

The research as a whole found: In validation, the model predicted progression to ophthalmopathy a median of about 6.5 months before onset, with about 64% sensitivity and 72.22% specificity. Most expanded thyroid clonotypes (frequency above 0.001) were also detected in blood, a finding suggesting that blood repertoires may reflect thyroid immune responses. A 13 V-J signature model separated ophthalmopathy from stable hyperthyroidism, with nearly 90% sensitivity and 81% to 82% specificity in cross-validation and 80%/75% in testing. No statistical method was used to fix the sample size in advance, and group allocation was not hidden from the investigators.

CDR3 length: 16 amino acids, cysteine to phenylalanine. Only CDR3 DNA is held: 48 bases, read in frame from base 1. V and J are trimmed by 3 bases and 9 bases, and the gene matches miss 13 bases of the junction. Via the germline V gene, CDR1 is KGHSH and CDR2 LQKENI. The sample taken for sequencing was blood. The rearranged segments are TRBV18 and TRBJ2-1; 8 central bases correspond to TRBD1. The clonotype originates from a man aged 50 to 60 with Graves' hyperthyroidism. The CDR3 region reads CASSPLPLSGGSEQFF. The DNA is TGTGCCAGCTCACCCCTACCATTATCAGGGGGCAGTGAGCAGTTCTTC.